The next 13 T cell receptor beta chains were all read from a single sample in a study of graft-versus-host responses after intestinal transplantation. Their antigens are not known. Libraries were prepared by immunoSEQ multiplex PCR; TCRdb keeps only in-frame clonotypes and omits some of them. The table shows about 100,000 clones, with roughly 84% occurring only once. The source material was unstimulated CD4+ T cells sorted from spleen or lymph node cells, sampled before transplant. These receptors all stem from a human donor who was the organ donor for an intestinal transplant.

The CDR3 DNA reads TGTGCCTGGAGAGTCCCCTTAGTGGAATCGATTGGCTACACCTTC. It yields the protein CAWRVPLVESIGYTF. V is TRBV30 and J is TRBJ1-2; D not resolved. Germline V gene data show CDR1 as GTSNPN and CDR2 as SVGIG (reference sequence). This CDR3 spans 15 amino acids. V was clipped by 3 bases and J by 7 bases, with 21 bases between them.

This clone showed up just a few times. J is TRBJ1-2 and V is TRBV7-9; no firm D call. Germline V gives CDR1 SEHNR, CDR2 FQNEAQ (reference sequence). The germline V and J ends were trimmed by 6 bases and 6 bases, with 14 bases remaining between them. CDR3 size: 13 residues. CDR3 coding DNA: TGTGCCAGCAGGCCGACTTCTTACGATGGCTACACCTTC. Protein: CASRPTSYDGYTF.

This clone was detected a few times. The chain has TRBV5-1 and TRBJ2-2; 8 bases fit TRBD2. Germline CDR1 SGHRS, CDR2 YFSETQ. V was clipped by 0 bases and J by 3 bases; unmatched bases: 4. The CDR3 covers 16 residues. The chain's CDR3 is CASSLGAGAHTGELFF. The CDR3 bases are TGCGCCAGCAGCTTGGGAGCGGGGGCCCACACCGGGGAGCTGTTTTTT.

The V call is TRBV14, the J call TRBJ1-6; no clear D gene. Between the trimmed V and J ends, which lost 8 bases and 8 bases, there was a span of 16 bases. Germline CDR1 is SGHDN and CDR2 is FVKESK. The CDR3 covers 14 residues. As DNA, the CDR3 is TGTGCCAGCCGACTCGGACTCGTCTATTCACCCCTCCACTTT. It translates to CASRLGLVYSPLHF.

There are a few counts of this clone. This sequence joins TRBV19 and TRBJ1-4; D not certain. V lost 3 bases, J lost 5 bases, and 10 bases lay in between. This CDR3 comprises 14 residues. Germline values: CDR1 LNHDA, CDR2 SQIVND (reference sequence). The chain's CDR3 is CASSMNGPNEKLFF. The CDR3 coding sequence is TGTGCCAGTAGTATGAACGGGCCCAATGAAAAACTGTTTTTT.

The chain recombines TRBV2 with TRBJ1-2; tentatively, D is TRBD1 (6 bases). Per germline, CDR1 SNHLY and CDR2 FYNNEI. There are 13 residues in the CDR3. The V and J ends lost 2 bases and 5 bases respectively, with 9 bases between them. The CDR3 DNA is TGTGCCAGCAGTGAATTGACAGGTTATGGCTACACCTTC. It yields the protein CASSELTGYGYTF.

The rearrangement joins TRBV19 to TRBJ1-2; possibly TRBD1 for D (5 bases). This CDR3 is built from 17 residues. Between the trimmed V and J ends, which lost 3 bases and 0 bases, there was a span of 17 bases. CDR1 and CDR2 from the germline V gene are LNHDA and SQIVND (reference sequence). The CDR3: CASSMGQGLVANYGYTF. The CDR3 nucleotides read TGTGCCAGTAGTATGGGGCAGGGTCTCGTTGCTAACTATGGCTACACCTTC.

The CDR3 protein is CASKRFGLTRKDREGQPQHF. In DNA form, the CDR3 reads TGTGCCAGTAAGAGGTTTGGGTTAACACGAAAGGACAGGGAAGGTCAGCCCCAGCATTTT. This sequence joins TRBV19 and TRBJ1-5; 8 nucleotides line up with TRBD1. V gave up 7 bases and J gave up 6 bases; unmatched junction bases: 26. This CDR3 is built from 20 residues. Looked up from germline, CDR1 is LNHDA and CDR2 is SQIVND (reference sequence).

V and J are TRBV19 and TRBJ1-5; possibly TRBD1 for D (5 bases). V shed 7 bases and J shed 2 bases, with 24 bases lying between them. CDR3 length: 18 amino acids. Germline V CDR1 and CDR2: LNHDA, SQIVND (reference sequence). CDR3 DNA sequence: TGTGCCAGTAACGATCCCCGGGGCTTCCCTCCCGGCAATCAGCCCCAGCATTTT. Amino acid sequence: CASNDPRGFPPGNQPQHF.

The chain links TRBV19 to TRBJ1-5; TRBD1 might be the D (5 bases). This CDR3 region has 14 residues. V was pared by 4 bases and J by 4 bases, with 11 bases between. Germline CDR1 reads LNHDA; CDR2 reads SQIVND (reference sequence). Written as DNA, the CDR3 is TGTGCCAGTAGTACCGACGGGGGGAATCAGCCCCAGCATTTT. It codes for CASSTDGGNQPQHF.

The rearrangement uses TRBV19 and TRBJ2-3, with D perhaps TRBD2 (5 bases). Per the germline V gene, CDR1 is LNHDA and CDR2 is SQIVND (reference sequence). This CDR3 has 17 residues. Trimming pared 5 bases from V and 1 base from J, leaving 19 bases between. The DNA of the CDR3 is TGTGCCAGTAGTCCCTTACGGGGATCTGGTGGCACAGATACGCAGTATTTT. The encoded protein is CASSPLRGSGGTDTQYF. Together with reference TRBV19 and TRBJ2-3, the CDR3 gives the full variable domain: DGGITQSPKYLFRKEGQNVTLSCEQNLNHDAMYWYRQDPGQGLRLIYYSQIVNDFQKGDIAEGYSVSREKKESFPLTVTSAQKNPTAFYLCASSPLRGSGGTDTQYFGPGTRLTVL.

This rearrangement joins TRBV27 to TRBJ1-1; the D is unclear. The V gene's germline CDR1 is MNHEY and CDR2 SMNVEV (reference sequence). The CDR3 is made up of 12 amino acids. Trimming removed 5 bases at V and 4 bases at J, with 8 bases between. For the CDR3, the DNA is TGTGCCAGCAGTAACTTGGTCACTGAAGCTTTCTTT. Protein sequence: CASSNLVTEAFF.

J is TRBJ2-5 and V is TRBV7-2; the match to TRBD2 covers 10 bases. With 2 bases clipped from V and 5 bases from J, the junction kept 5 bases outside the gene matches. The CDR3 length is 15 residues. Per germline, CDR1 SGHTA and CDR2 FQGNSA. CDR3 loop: CASSLKRGGKETQYF. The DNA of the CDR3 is TGTGCCAGCAGCTTAAAGCGGGGGGGCAAGGAGACCCAGTACTTC.